A single sample gave rise to the 23 T cell receptor beta chains below, sequenced in a study of CDR3 diversity in severe acne. TCRdb processed the PCR reads anew with MiXCR; each CDR3 protein has one entry. This sample has some 84,000 distinct CDR3 sequences, with approximately 51% found just once. The source material was blood. The receptors come from a male donor in good health, without acne.

The V gene is TRBV5-1, the J gene TRBJ2-3; TRBD2 might be the D (5 bases). From germline, CDR1 is SGHRS and CDR2 YFSETQ. V gave up 0 bases and J gave up 2 bases, with 10 bases separating them. CDR3 length: 15 residues. CDR3 amino acids: CASSLASGATDTQYF. The DNA for the CDR3 is TGCGCCAGCAGCTTGGCCAGCGGAGCCACAGATACGCAGTATTTT.

Turning to this clonotype: The junction does not match germline at one end; this may be a read error. The chain has TRBV20-1 and TRBJ1-5, with D maybe TRBD1 (5 bases). The germline V gene encodes CDR1 DFQATT and CDR2 SNEGSKA (reference sequence). This CDR3 has 14 amino acids. This CDR3 is CGARDPRGGQPQHF. In nucleotides, the CDR3 is TGCGGTGCTAGGGATCCCCGGGGCGGTCAGCCCCAGCATTTT.

Relative to its sample, this clonotype is medium-sized. This chain connects TRBV15 to TRBJ2-7; 8 positions agree with TRBD2. V was pared by 2 bases and J by 3 bases, with 12 bases of the junction left unmatched. Germline lookup yields CDR1 LNHNV and CDR2 YYDKDF (reference sequence). This CDR3 is built from 17 residues. Here the CDR3 reads CATSRHSWAGTSYEQYF. DNA of the CDR3: TGTGCCACCAGCAGACACAGTTGGGCCGGGACTAGCTACGAGCAGTACTTC.

The rearrangement uses TRBV2 and TRBJ2-7; D is possibly TRBD2 (5 bases). Germline CDR1 is SNHLY and CDR2 is FYNNEI. This CDR3 comprises 12 residues. Trimming pared 11 bases from V and 2 bases from J, leaving 13 bases between. CDR3 in amino acids: CAGRADTYEQYF. Written as DNA, the CDR3 is TGTGCCGGGCGGGCAGACACCTACGAGCAGTACTTC.

CDR3 sequence (DNA): TGTGCCAGTAGATCTGCCTTGGCTGGCTACACCTTC. Translated: CASRSALAGYTF. V gene TRBV19 combines with J gene TRBJ1-2; D not resolved. The CDR3 is 12 residues long. V lost 6 bases and J lost 7, with 12 bases in between. Per germline, CDR1 LNHDA and CDR2 SQIVND (reference sequence).

CDR3 residues: CASSLGATGAADTQFF. Here the CDR3 DNA reads TGCGCCAGCAGCTTGGGGGCAACAGGGGCAGCAGATACGCAGTTCTTC. This chain links TRBV5-1 with TRBJ2-1, with 7 bases that match TRBD1. Germline V gives CDR1 SGHRS, CDR2 YFSETQ. The CDR3 spans 16 residues. V lost 0 bases to trimming and J lost 12 bases; unmatched junction nucleotides: 15.

The DNA for the CDR3 is TGTGCCAGCAGTGCTGTTACTAGCGGGATTGCACCTCCGTGCTCCTACGAGCAGTACTTC. Its translation is CASSAVTSGIAPPCSYEQYF. The chain combines TRBV25-1 with TRBJ2-7, with 10 bases matching TRBD2. After removal of 4 bases from V and 0 bases from J, the junction contained 18 bases not matched to a gene. The CDR3 runs to 20 residues. The germline V gene has CDR1 MGHDK and CDR2 SYGVNS.

The chain recombines TRBV5-1 with TRBJ1-2; D is undetermined. This CDR3 comprises 12 residues. V was pared by 1 base and J by 4 bases, with 5 bases between. The germline CDR1 and CDR2 sequences are SGHRS and YFSETQ. The CDR3 DNA is TGCGCCAGCAGCTTGCCCCTCTATGGCTACACCTTC. Its translation: CASSLPLYGYTF.

The J gene is TRBJ2-5, the V gene TRBV7-2; a weak D match, TRBD2 (5 bases). Germline V gene lookup returns CDR1 SGHTA and CDR2 FQGNSA. The V gene lost 4 bases and the J gene lost 7 bases, with 13 bases spanning the gap. The CDR3 has 13 amino acids. This CDR3 is CASSSGKSGTQYF. CDR3 coding DNA: TGTGCCAGCAGCTCCGGGAAGTCCGGGACCCAGTACTTC.

At least ten counts were recorded for this clonotype. The rearrangement links TRBV5-1 to TRBJ1-2, with 11 bases fitting TRBD1. Germline V gene data show CDR1 as SGHRS and CDR2 as YFSETQ. J lost 5 bases, V lost 4 bases, and 16 bases had no gene match. The CDR3 runs to 18 residues. The chain's CDR3 is CASSLPRDRGLESYGYTF. Written as DNA, the CDR3 is TGCGCCAGCAGCCTACCCCGGGACAGGGGGTTAGAATCGTATGGCTACACCTTC.

About this clonotype: Compared with germline, one end of the junction differs, possibly owing to a read error. The chain employs TRBV15 and TRBJ1-5; D call uncertain. Germline V CDR1 and CDR2: LNHNV, YYDKDF (reference sequence). CDR3 length: 12 amino acids. The DNA for the CDR3 is TGTGCCACCTTCGATAGCGATCAGCCCCAGCATTTT. Translating it yields CATFDSDQPQHF.

This clonotype was counted between two and nine times. The J gene is TRBJ1-2, the V gene TRBV24-1; maybe TRBD1 (6 bases). With 4 bases removed from V and 6 bases from J, the gap between germline ends came to 11 bases. The germline CDR1 and CDR2 sequences are KGHDR and SFDVKD. The CDR3 spans 13 residues. This CDR3 reads CATSENRADGYTF. The CDR3 bases are TGTGCCACCAGTGAGAACAGGGCCGATGGCTACACCTTC.

The chain uses TRBV25-1 and TRBJ2-2, with D perhaps matching TRBD1 (5 bases). The CDR3 sequence is 13 residues long. The V gene lost 9 bases and the J gene lost 4 bases, with 12 bases spanning the gap. In germline, CDR1 is MGHDK, CDR2 SYGVNS. The CDR3 bases are TGTGCCAGACCGACAGTCGCCACCGGGGAGCTGTTTTTT. Residues: CARPTVATGELFF.

With respect to this clonotype: Mismatch with germline at one junction end may stem from a read error. This sequence joins TRBV15 and TRBJ1-1; D is perhaps TRBD1 (5 bases). The CDR3 covers 13 residues. CDR1 LNHNV and CDR2 YYDKDF come from the germline V gene (reference sequence). The CDR3 loop reads CATCRDPEAEASF. The CDR3 DNA reads as TGTGCCACCTGCCGGGACCCGGAGGCGGAAGCTTCCTTT.

This clonotype was observed a handful of times. This sequence joins TRBV5-1 and TRBJ1-2; D uncertain. The CDR3 runs to 14 residues. The germline V and J ends were trimmed by 0 bases and 5 bases, with 11 bases remaining between them. CDR1 is SGHRS and CDR2 is YFSETQ in the germline V gene. DNA for the CDR3: TGCGCCAGCAGCTTGGGTCTCGGTAGTTATGGCTACACCTTC. The encoded protein is CASSLGLGSYGYTF.

This chain uses TRBV19 with TRBJ2-5; 8 nucleotides line up with TRBD1. This CDR3 contains 12 residues. With V trimmed by 8 bases and J by 4 bases, 3 bases remained unmatched. Germline CDR1 LNHDA, CDR2 SQIVND (reference sequence). The CDR3 spells CASGQGRETQYF. The CDR3 region has the DNA TGTGCCAGTGGACAGGGCCGAGAGACCCAGTACTTC. Together with reference TRBV19 and TRBJ2-5, the CDR3 gives the full variable domain: DGGITQSPKYLFRKEGQNVTLSCEQNLNHDAMYWYRQDPGQGLRLIYYSQIVNDFQKGDIAEGYSVSREKKESFPLTVTSAQKNPTAFYLCASGQGRETQYFGPGTRLLVL.

Notes on this clonotype: One base away lies a much larger clone, so this may be a sequencing read error. The chain links TRBV20-1 to TRBJ2-5; D may be TRBD2 (6 bases). This CDR3 comprises 15 residues. CDR1 is DFQATT and CDR2 is SNEGSKA in the germline V gene (reference sequence). The ends were cut back, 6 bases at V and 5 bases at J, with 22 bases in the middle. The CDR3 bases are TGCAGTGCACCTCGTTTACCAGCGGGCCGTGAGACCCAGTACTTC. Translation: CSAPRLPAGRETQYF.

This clonotype was seen more than once but under ten times. The chain is built from TRBV10-3 and TRBJ1-2; unclear D gene. Germline CDR1 is ENHRY and CDR2 is SYGVKD. CDR3 length: 12 residues. V dropped 3 bases and J dropped 8 bases, with 10 bases sitting between them. The DNA of the CDR3 is TGTGCCATCAGTGAACAGATGGCCGGCTACACCTTC. Residues: CAISEQMAGYTF.

The chain couples TRBV7-7 to TRBJ2-3; unclear D gene. The V gene's germline CDR1 is SSHAT and CDR2 FNYEAQ (reference sequence). CDR3 length: 10 residues. Here the CDR3 reads CAGSLDTQYF. In nucleotides, the CDR3 is TGTGCTGGCAGCTTGGATACGCAGTATTTT.

About this clonotype itself: A clone one base away is much larger, so this may be a read error. This rearrangement joins TRBV7-3 to TRBJ1-4, with D possibly TRBD1 on 5 matching bases. Per germline, CDR1 SGHTA and CDR2 FQGTGA. The CDR3 sequence is 15 residues long. V was clipped by 4 bases and J by 9 bases, with 18 bases between them. CDR3 residues: CASSSWDGQGKKLFF. The CDR3 DNA sequence: TGTGCCAGCAGCTCCTGGGACGGCCAAGGGAAAAAACTGTTTTTT. Together with reference TRBV7-3 and TRBJ1-4, the CDR3 gives the full variable domain: GAGVSQTPSNKVTEKGKYVELRCDPISGHTALYWYRQSLGQGPEFLIYFQGTGAADDSGLPNDRFFAVRPEGSVSTLKIQRTERGDSAVYLCASSSWDGQGKKLFFGSGTQLSVL.

The chain's CDR3 is CSAMTSGSTDTQYF. The CDR3 DNA follows: TGCAGTGCTATGACTAGCGGTAGCACAGATACGCAGTATTTT. The rearrangement joins TRBV20-1 to TRBJ2-3, with TRBD2 identical over 9 bases. With V trimmed by 4 bases and J by 0 bases, 2 bases remained unmatched. The germline gives CDR1 DFQATT, CDR2 SNEGSKA (reference sequence). The CDR3 contains 14 residues.

V gene TRBV6-1 combines with J gene TRBJ1-2; 7 positions match TRBD1. The CDR3 contains 16 residues. The trim removed 5 bases at V and 3 bases at J, leaving 12 bases unmatched. CDR1 MNHNS and CDR2 SASEGT come from the germline V gene. The CDR3 DNA reads as TGTGCCAGCAGTTACCCTTCACAGGGGCGAGACTATGGCTACACCTTC. Translating it yields CASSYPSQGRDYGYTF.

This clonotype was seen at least ten times. The chain carries TRBV3-1 and TRBJ2-3; D is uncertain. This CDR3 region has 13 residues. The germline V and J ends were trimmed by 2 bases and 4 bases, with 7 bases remaining between them. Germline V CDR1 and CDR2: LGHDT, YNNKEL (reference sequence). This CDR3 reads CASSQSGPDTQYF. Here the CDR3 DNA reads TGTGCCAGCAGCCAATCAGGCCCAGATACGCAGTATTTT.